The clone carrying this T cell receptor beta chain was seen a handful of times. TCRdb re-called the RT-PCR reads with MiXCR, one entry per CDR3 protein. The sample has about 580,000 distinct CDR3 sequences, less than 15% seen once. This specimen comes from a study of response to subunit inactivated influenza vaccine. Between the trimmed V and J ends, which lost 5 bases and 0 bases, there was a span of 11 bases. The CDR3 is 15 residues long. Germline V gives CDR1 SEHNR, CDR2 FQNEAQ (reference sequence). This sequence joins TRBV7-9 and TRBJ2-4; D is ambiguous. The clonotype was recovered from a man between 50 and 59 years old who received an inactivated influenza vaccine. The sequencing used PBMCs from blood, collected 11 to 12 days after vaccination. This CDR3 reads CASSNSPLAKNIQYF. The CDR3 DNA reads as TGTGCCAGCAGCAACAGCCCTCTAGCCAAAAACATTCAGTACTTC.